Below, one T cell receptor (beta chain) is given with its context. Its antigen is not identified. Enrichment for total CD8+ T cells was performed by negative magnetic separation. Each subset gave duplicate vials of approximately 150,000 sorted CD8+ T cells for RNA. The data were taken from a study of human CD8 memory T cell subsets. The CDR3 covers 15 residues. In germline, CDR1 is MNHNS, CDR2 SASEGT. Findings of the study overall: Chao1 estimates hinted that stem-like memory T cells outstripped precursor exhausted T cells in diversity. The study sequenced T cell receptor beta chains and no other chains.

TCR beta libraries were made by UMI-labeled 5' RACE. TCRdb re-called the 5' RACE reads; one entry per CDR3 protein, DNA not given. Its table lists about 10,000 distinct CDR3 sequences. The receptor comes from a human donor in good health. The rearrangement joins TRBV6-1 to TRBJ2-7; TCRdb calls TRBD2, which cannot be checked without DNA. Input material: CD8+ T cells from PBMCs. The CDR3 reads CASSVVVELVYEQYF.